Below are 24 T cell receptor beta chains sequenced from a single sample in a study of blood T cell repertoires in COVID-19. Profiling relied on immunoSEQ multiplex PCR, and the TCRdb table lists in-frame clones only, not all of them. This table holds 160,000 or so clones, 84% found once. The sequenced material came from PBMCs or T cells enriched from blood (not recorded which). The origin of the receptors is a man in his fifties or sixties who had recovered from COVID-19.

The gene calls are TRBV25-1 and TRBJ1-2; TRBD1 aligns across 10 bases. This CDR3 spans 13 amino acids. V shed 3 bases and J 8 bases; nucleotides not matched to a gene: 3. Germline CDR1 and CDR2: MGHDK and SYGVNS. The CDR3 region is CASSEGQGIGYTF. The CDR3 bases are TGTGCCAGCAGTGAGGGACAGGGGATCGGCTACACCTTC.

This CDR3 reads CASRTSGRQETQYF. In DNA form, the CDR3 reads TGTGCCAGCAGGACTTCTGGCCGGCAAGAGACCCAGTACTTC. The genes are TRBV13 and TRBJ2-5; D not certain. CDR3 length: 14 residues. V lost 6 bases, J lost 2 bases, and 13 bases lay in between. Germline V CDR1 and CDR2: PRHDT, FYEKMQ (reference sequence).

This clone was observed a single time. This chain connects TRBV5-8 to TRBJ2-6; D ambiguous. This CDR3 is 15 amino acids long. Germline CDR1 is SGHTS and CDR2 is YDEGEE. V shed 4 bases and J shed 0 bases, with 8 bases lying between them. The CDR3, as DNA: TGTGCCAGCAGCCTCGCCTACTCTGGGGCCAACGTCCTGACTTTC. Residues: CASSLAYSGANVLTF.

V gene TRBV28 combines with J gene TRBJ1-4; no clear D. Trimming removed 4 bases from V and 5 bases from J, with 8 bases in between. Germline V gene sequence: CDR1 MDHEN, CDR2 SYDVKM. The CDR3 runs to 13 residues. CDR3 protein: CASSSGLNEKLFF. The CDR3 DNA sequence: TGTGCCAGCAGTTCGGGTCTCAATGAAAAACTGTTTTTT.

This clone was counted a few times. The chain has TRBV7-9 and TRBJ1-2, with 8 bases aligning to TRBD1. The trim removed 4 bases at V and 5 bases at J, leaving 9 bases unmatched. The CDR3 runs 15 residues. Germline V gene data show CDR1 as SEHNR and CDR2 as FQNEAQ (reference sequence). CDR3 DNA sequence: TGTGCCAGCAGCTCCCAGGGGGCGCAGACTTATGGCTACACCTTC. Its translation: CASSSQGAQTYGYTF.

This clone was observed a single time. The rearrangement joins TRBV19 to TRBJ1-4; 7 bases are a match to TRBD1. CDR3 size: 16 residues. The germline gives CDR1 LNHDA, CDR2 SQIVND (reference sequence). J gave up 0 bases and V 7 bases, and 8 bases lay outside the gene matches. The CDR3 coding sequence is TGTGCCAGTATCACTACAGGGGTAGCAACTAATGAAAAACTGTTTTTT. This encodes CASITTGVATNEKLFF. Together with reference TRBV19 and TRBJ1-4, the CDR3 gives the full variable domain: DGGITQSPKYLFRKEGQNVTLSCEQNLNHDAMYWYRQDPGQGLRLIYYSQIVNDFQKGDIAEGYSVSREKKESFPLTVTSAQKNPTAFYLCASITTGVATNEKLFFGSGTQLSVL.

This chain connects TRBV4-1 to TRBJ2-1, with D maybe TRBD2 (6 bases). Germline CDR1 is MGHRA and CDR2 is YSYEKL. V was clipped by 0 bases and J by 0 bases, with 12 bases between them. The CDR3 length is 17 residues. The CDR3 nucleotides are TGCGCCAGCAGCCAAGATCAACCGGGGGTCTCCTACAATGAGCAGTTCTTC. Amino acids: CASSQDQPGVSYNEQFF.

The V gene is TRBV7-2, the J gene TRBJ2-4, with a possible D match to TRBD2 (5 bases). CDR3 size: 18 residues. Looked up from germline, CDR1 is SGHTA and CDR2 is FQGNSA. Trimming pared 1 base from V and 2 bases from J, leaving 18 bases between. The CDR3 DNA reads as TGTGCCAGCAGCTTAGGGCCCGAGAAGGGAGAGACCAAAAACATTCAGTACTTC. This encodes CASSLGPEKGETKNIQYF. Drawing the rest from reference TRBV7-2 and TRBJ2-4, the complete variable domain is GAGVSQSPSNKVTEKGKDVELRCDPISGHTALYWYRQSLGQGLEFLIYFQGNSAPDKSGLPSDRFSAERTGGSVSTLTIQRTQQEDSAVYLCASSLGPEKGETKNIQYFGAGTRLSVL.

This rearrangement joins TRBV5-1 to TRBJ1-1; D might be TRBD1 (6 bases). CDR1 is SGHRS and CDR2 is YFSETQ in the germline V gene. This CDR3 region has 13 residues. V dropped 0 bases and J dropped 6 bases, with 9 bases sitting between them. The CDR3 nucleotides are TGCGCCAGCAGCTTGGCCGAGGGGGCTGAAGCTTTCTTT. It encodes CASSLAEGAEAFF.

The V gene is TRBV9, the J gene TRBJ2-5, with D possibly TRBD2 on 7 matching bases. Germline V gene sequence: CDR1 SGDLS, CDR2 YYNGEE. The CDR3 sequence is 14 residues long. Trimming removed 1 base at V and 5 bases at J, with 12 bases between. DNA of the CDR3: TGTGCCAGCAGCGTAAGGGGAGGGGGGGAGACCCAGTACTTC. It is translated as CASSVRGGGETQYF.

Concerning this clone: The junction departs from germline at one end; a sequencing error may be responsible. This chain connects TRBV3-1 (or the pseudogene TRBV3-2) to TRBJ1-1; TRBD1 aligns across 8 bases. There are 13 residues in the CDR3. The germline V gene has CDR1 LGHDT and CDR2 YNNKEL (reference sequence). This CDR3 is CASSQGSGGEGDF. The CDR3 DNA is TGTGCCAGCAGCCAAGGGTCAGGGGGCGAGGGGGACTTT.

The chain is built from TRBV4-2 and TRBJ2-2, with 10 bases matching TRBD2. CDR1 and CDR2 from the germline V gene are LGHNA and YNFKEQ. Trimming cost V 0 bases and J 6 bases; bases outside gene matches: 16. There are 20 residues in the CDR3. The CDR3, as DNA: TGTGCCAGCAGCCAAGAAGGTCTAGCGGGGGATTCCAGGAGGGCCGGGGAGCTGTTTTTT. This encodes CASSQEGLAGDSRRAGELFF.

V usage is TRBV28 and J usage is TRBJ1-2, with unresolved D. The CDR3 runs to 13 residues. In germline, CDR1 is MDHEN, CDR2 SYDVKM. Trimming removed 9 bases from V and 4 bases from J, with 15 bases in between. CDR3 nucleotides: TGTGCCAGTGCATCTAATTTCGGCTATGGCTACACCTTC. It yields the protein CASASNFGYGYTF.

J is TRBJ1-2 and V is TRBV6-6; no reliable D call. V dropped 5 bases and J dropped 6 bases, with 4 bases sitting between them. Looked up from germline, CDR1 is MNHNY and CDR2 is SVGAGI (reference sequence). This CDR3 region has 10 residues. CDR3 region: CASSEDGYTF. The CDR3 nucleotides are TGTGCCAGCAGTGAGGATGGCTACACCTTC.

The chain has TRBV7-9 and TRBJ1-1; D uncertain. Between the trimmed V and J ends, which lost 1 base and 4 bases, there was a span of 7 bases. Germline V gene data show CDR1 as SEHNR and CDR2 as FQNEAQ (reference sequence). This CDR3 contains 13 residues. CDR3 protein: CASSLDRVTEAFF. The CDR3 coding sequence is TGTGCCAGCAGCTTAGACAGAGTCACTGAAGCTTTCTTT. Based on the CDR3 plus reference TRBV7-9 and TRBJ1-1, the full variable domain is DTGVSQNPRHKITKRGQNVTFRCDPISEHNRLYWYRQTLGQGPEFLTYFQNEAQLEKSRLLSDRFSAERPKGSFSTLEIQRTEQGDSAMYLCASSLDRVTEAFFGQGTRLTVV.

This chain's CDR3 is CASRIKTDYGYTF. The CDR3 bases are TGTGCCAGCCGTATTAAGACAGACTATGGCTACACCTTC. The rearrangement links TRBV6-5 to TRBJ1-2, with D perhaps matching TRBD1 (5 bases). The V end lost 8 bases, the J end lost 3 bases, and 13 bases lay between the germline ends. The CDR3 consists of 13 residues. Germline CDR1 reads MNHEY; CDR2 reads SVGAGI.

The V gene is TRBV18, the J gene TRBJ1-5, with D maybe TRBD1 (6 bases). Germline CDR1 KGHSH, CDR2 LQKENI. V was shortened by 3 bases and J by 9 bases, with 15 bases between the two germline ends. The CDR3 runs 14 residues. Written as DNA, the CDR3 is TGTGCCAGCTCACCCCCAGGGGCTTCTTGGCCCCAGCATTTT. Translation: CASSPPGASWPQHF.

CDR3 protein: CAWVRPGTGLSPLHF. CDR3 DNA sequence: TGTGCCTGGGTCCGCCCCGGGACAGGGCTTTCACCCCTCCACTTT. This sequence joins TRBV30 and TRBJ1-6; 9 bases map to TRBD1. Trimming at V came to 5 bases and at J to 9 bases, leaving 11 bases not matched to a gene. This CDR3 comprises 15 residues. In germline, CDR1 is GTSNPN, CDR2 SVGIG (reference sequence).

The chain has TRBV19 and TRBJ2-5, with 8 bases matching TRBD1. V lost 6 bases and J lost 5; bases outside the gene matches: 11. The CDR3 loop spans 15 amino acids. Germline CDR1 reads LNHDA; CDR2 reads SQIVND (reference sequence). As DNA, the CDR3 is TGTGCCAGTAGACGGCAGGGGGCTATTTTGGAGACCCAGTACTTC. This encodes CASRRQGAILETQYF. The variable domain in full, with the rest retrieved from reference TRBV19 and TRBJ2-5, is DGGITQSPKYLFRKEGQNVTLSCEQNLNHDAMYWYRQDPGQGLRLIYYSQIVNDFQKGDIAEGYSVSREKKESFPLTVTSAQKNPTAFYLCASRRQGAILETQYFGPGTRLLVL.

The chain couples TRBV3-1 (or the pseudogene TRBV3-2) to TRBJ1-1; D unresolved. V was trimmed by 4 bases and J by 2 bases, leaving 5 bases between them. CDR3 length: 12 residues. The germline V gene encodes CDR1 LGHDT and CDR2 YNNKEL (reference sequence). The CDR3 nucleotides are TGTGCCAGCAGCCTTATAAACACTGAAGCTTTCTTT. This encodes CASSLINTEAFF.

This clone was observed many times. The J gene is TRBJ2-5, the V gene TRBV5-1, with 7 bases aligning to TRBD1. Trimming took 4 bases from V and 10 from J; bases not matched to a gene: 10. Germline CDR1 reads SGHRS; CDR2 reads YFSETQ. CDR3 length equals 13 residues. The CDR3 DNA sequence: TGCGCCAGCAGCAGAACCGACAGGGCAGGCCAGTACTTC. Protein sequence: CASSRTDRAGQYF.

This rearrangement joins TRBV18 to TRBJ1-1; maybe TRBD1 (6 bases). The length of the CDR3 is 15 residues. CDR1 KGHSH and CDR2 LQKENI come from the germline V gene. V was shortened by 0 bases and J by 3 bases, with 11 bases between the two germline ends. CDR3 DNA: TGTGCCAGCTCACCACCGATGGGGGCGGACACTGAAGCTTTCTTT. It encodes CASSPPMGADTEAFF.

The chain carries TRBV19 and TRBJ1-1; D is possibly TRBD1 (6 bases). Germline CDR1 LNHDA, CDR2 SQIVND (reference sequence). The CDR3 runs to 13 residues. The germline V and J ends were trimmed by 4 bases and 5 bases, with 11 bases remaining between them. The CDR3 sequence: CASSTRGQTEAFF. CDR3 in DNA: TGTGCCAGTAGTACTAGGGGACAAACTGAAGCTTTCTTT.

The chain joins TRBV28 to TRBJ1-5, with D possibly being TRBD1 (5 bases). The CDR3 consists of 14 residues. V was cut by 6 bases and J by 2 bases, with 11 bases left in between. Germline V gene data show CDR1 as MDHEN and CDR2 as SYDVKM. CDR3 coding DNA: TGTGCCAGCAGCTCACAGGTGCGCAATCAGCCCCAGCATTTT. It yields the protein CASSSQVRNQPQHF.